The TCR beta chain described here comes from a study of radiotherapy plus CTLA-4 blockade in lung cancer. Findings of the study overall: Following radiotherapy plus ipilimumab, tumor-derived TCR clones expanded in the blood.

Turning to this clone: The antigen remains unidentified.

CDR1 MNHEY and CDR2 SVGAGI come from the germline V gene. CDR3 length: 12 residues. V lost 2 bases to trimming and J lost 8 bases, with 7 bases between them. Assay used: immunoSEQ multiplex PCR; TCRdb lists only in-frame clones, some missing. The repertoire consists of around 45,000 clones, with 60% to 80% occurring once and the leading ten covering roughly 11%. This sequence originates from a human donor with non-small cell lung cancer who had stable disease on radiotherapy plus ipilimumab. Sample: peripheral blood, taken from a patient treated with radiotherapy plus ipilimumab. This chain links TRBV6-5 with TRBJ2-1; no firm D call. This CDR3 is CASSYPKDEQFF. CDR3 bases: TGTGCCAGCAGTTACCCTAAGGATGAGCAGTTCTTC.